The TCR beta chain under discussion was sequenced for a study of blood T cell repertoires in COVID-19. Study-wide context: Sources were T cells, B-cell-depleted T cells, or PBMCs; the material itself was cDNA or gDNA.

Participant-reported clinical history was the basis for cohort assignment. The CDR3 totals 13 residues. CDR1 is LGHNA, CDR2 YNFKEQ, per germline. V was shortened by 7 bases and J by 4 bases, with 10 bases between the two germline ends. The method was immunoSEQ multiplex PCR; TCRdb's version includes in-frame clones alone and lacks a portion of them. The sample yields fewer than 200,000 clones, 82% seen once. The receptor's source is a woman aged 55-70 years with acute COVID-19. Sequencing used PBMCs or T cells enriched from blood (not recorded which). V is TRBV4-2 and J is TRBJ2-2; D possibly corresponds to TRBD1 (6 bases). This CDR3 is CASIEGVTGELFF. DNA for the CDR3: TGTGCCAGCATAGAGGGGGTCACCGGGGAGCTGTTTTTT.